The table lists the clone carrying this TCR beta chain with a count of one. Antigen unknown. This entry comes from a study of CD4 T cells in relation to SARS-CoV-2 and coronaviruses. Study background: ViraFEST: approximately 10-day antigen culture of PBMCs, then TCR beta CDR3 sequencing.

Before the COVID-19 pandemic, during about 2011-2018, CD4+ T cells were taken from unexposed donors. After roughly ten days of culture, CD4+ T cells were isolated. Data came from immunoSEQ multiplex PCR; TCRdb stores just in-frame clones and leaves some out. The table has some 14,000 clones, around 74% seen once. This receptor was taken from a human donor in good health. Sequencing was performed on CD4+ T cells from PBMCs, cultured in vitro.

For the CDR3, the DNA is TGTGCCAGCAGGGGAAATGGCAATGAGCAGTTCTTC. Its translation is CASRGNGNEQFF. The chain carries TRBV2 and TRBJ2-1; D gene ambiguous. CDR3 length equals 12 residues. The germline CDR1 and CDR2 sequences are SNHLY and FYNNEI. Trimming cost V 6 bases and J 6 bases, with 9 bases left between them.